Shown below are 14 T cell receptor beta chains from a single sample sequenced in a study of shared clonotypes between healthy human individuals. The protocol was immunoSEQ multiplex PCR, while the TCRdb copy is restricted to in-frame clones and leaves out a portion. Altogether 2.3 million or so clones are present, over 90% being singletons, with the ten largest covering about 0.39%. The sample comprised naive CD4+ T cells from PBMCs. The subset is: CD45RA+ positively selected. The receptors originated from a man younger than 35 in good health. Some clones in this sample may be carry-over from other donors' samples.

The V call is TRBV19, the J call TRBJ2-1; TRBD2 matches 15 bases. The germline V gene has CDR1 LNHDA and CDR2 SQIVND (reference sequence). The CDR3 sequence is 15 residues long. J lost 7 bases, V lost 4 bases, and 2 bases had no gene match. DNA of the CDR3: TGTGCCAGTAGTAGCGGGACTAGCGGGAGGAATGAGCAGTTCTTC. This sequence encodes CASSSGTSGRNEQFF.

This chain uses TRBV4-2 with TRBJ2-3, with 7 bases matching TRBD2. The germline CDR1 and CDR2 sequences are LGHNA and YNFKEQ. The V gene end was trimmed by 0 bases and the J gene end by 1 base; junction bases not matched to a gene: 4. The CDR3 contains 16 residues. CDR3 nucleotide sequence: TGTGCCAGCAGCCAAGATTGGGGGAGGGGCACAGATACGCAGTATTTT. This codes for CASSQDWGRGTDTQYF.

This chain links TRBV11-2 with TRBJ2-6, with D unclear. V dropped 8 bases and J dropped 2 bases, with 10 bases sitting between them. This CDR3 spans 14 amino acids. Germline CDR1 is SGHAT and CDR2 is FQNNGV. The CDR3, as DNA: TGTGCCAGCCCCGGTGGGACTGGGGCCAACGTCCTGACTTTC. It specifies CASPGGTGANVLTF.

The chain has TRBV5-1 and TRBJ2-5, with TRBD1 identical over 8 bases. V lost 0 bases and J lost 5; bases outside the gene matches: 9. Germline V CDR1 and CDR2: SGHRS, YFSETQ. This CDR3 region has 16 residues. CDR3 coding DNA: TGCGCCAGCAGCTTGGCCCCAGGACAGGGTTGGGAGACCCAGTACTTC. Protein product: CASSLAPGQGWETQYF.

This clone occurred a few times. A junction end diverges from the germline sequence, so it may reflect a read error. The rearrangement links TRBV7-9 to TRBJ1-3, with 10 bases lining up with TRBD1. The CDR3 is made up of 11 amino acids. The V gene's germline CDR1 is SEHNR and CDR2 FQNEAQ (reference sequence). For the CDR3, the DNA is TGTGCCAGCAGCGATCCCGGGACAGGGGATTTT. Its translation: CASSDPGTGDF. Looking up the rest from reference TRBV7-9 and TRBJ1-3 gives the full variable domain: DTGVSQNPRHKITKRGQNVTFRCDPISEHNRLYWYRQTLGQGPEFLTYFQNEAQLEKSRLLSDRFSAERPKGSFSTLEIQRTEQGDSAMYLCASSDPGTGDFGEGSWLTVV.

Only one count was recorded for this clone. The genes are TRBV5-8 and TRBJ1-5; 8 positions agree with TRBD1. The CDR3 covers 15 residues. V gave up 3 bases and J gave up 0 bases; unmatched junction bases: 2. From germline, CDR1 is SGHTS and CDR2 YDEGEE. The CDR3 sequence is CASSSDRGSNQPQHF. CDR3 in DNA: TGTGCCAGCAGCTCCGACAGGGGTAGCAATCAGCCCCAGCATTTT.

The chain employs TRBV13 and TRBJ1-2, with D perhaps TRBD1 (6 bases). With 0 bases removed from V and 4 bases from J, the gap between germline ends came to 18 bases. The CDR3 covers 17 residues. Looked up from germline, CDR1 is PRHDT and CDR2 is FYEKMQ (reference sequence). This CDR3 reads CASSLGLKGGKFYGYTF. The CDR3 bases are TGTGCCAGCAGCTTAGGCCTAAAGGGGGGGAAATTCTATGGCTACACCTTC.

The rearrangement joins TRBV6-1 to TRBJ1-1; D is uncertain. The CDR3 is 13 residues long. V was shortened by 2 bases and J by 4 bases, with 8 bases between the two germline ends. CDR1 and CDR2 from the germline V gene are MNHNS and SASEGT. CDR3 sequence reads: CASSERWGTEAFF. The CDR3 DNA reads as TGTGCCAGCAGTGAACGCTGGGGCACTGAAGCTTTCTTT.

CDR3 DNA: TGTGCCAGCAGCTCCGGGCCCCAGGGCTCTGGAAACACCATATATTTT. This translates into CASSSGPQGSGNTIYF. The rearrangement joins TRBV5-6 to TRBJ1-3, with D possibly being TRBD1 (5 bases). Deletions cut 3 bases from V and 0 bases from J, with 13 bases between. CDR3 length equals 16 residues. CDR1 is SGHDT, CDR2 YYEEEE, per germline.

V usage is TRBV5-5 and J usage is TRBJ2-3, with 10 bases aligning to TRBD2. After removal of 0 bases from V and 2 bases from J, the junction contained 15 bases not matched to a gene. The CDR3 spans 20 residues. Looked up from germline, CDR1 is SGHKS and CDR2 is YYEKEE (reference sequence). CDR3: CASSLAFPLAGVRLTDTQYF. Written as DNA, the CDR3 is TGTGCCAGCAGCTTGGCCTTCCCCCTAGCGGGAGTCAGGCTCACAGATACGCAGTATTTT.

This clone has a single count. The chain joins TRBV27 to TRBJ2-6, with D possibly called TRBD1 or TRBD2 (6 bases each). CDR1 and CDR2 from the germline V gene are MNHEY and SMNVEV (reference sequence). Trimming stripped 1 base from V and 4 bases from J, with 17 bases between. This CDR3 region has 18 residues. CDR3 loop: CASSLWGADSAGANVLTF. CDR3 bases: TGTGCCAGCAGTTTATGGGGGGCAGACTCCGCCGGGGCCAACGTCCTGACTTTC.

Concerning this clone itself: Different DNA sequences within this sample yield the same CDR3. The V call is TRBV18, the J call TRBJ1-2, with 9 nucleotides matching TRBD1. Germline-derived CDR1 and CDR2 are KGHSH and LQKENI. The CDR3 has 13 amino acids. The V gene end was trimmed by 6 bases and the J gene end by 6 bases; junction bases not matched to a gene: 5. CDR3: CASSQGQGNGYTF. The CDR3 nucleotides are TGTGCCAGCTCTCAGGGACAGGGAAATGGCTACACCTTC.

The rearrangement uses TRBV30 and TRBJ2-1; D not certain. Between the trimmed V and J ends, which lost 2 bases and 1 base, there was a span of 9 bases. The germline V gene encodes CDR1 GTSNPN and CDR2 SVGIG (reference sequence). CDR3 length equals 14 residues. CDR3 sequence: CAWSLGRSYNEQFF. For the CDR3, the DNA is TGTGCCTGGAGTCTGGGTCGGTCCTACAATGAGCAGTTCTTC. The full variable domain, its missing parts supplied by reference TRBV30 and TRBJ2-1, is SQTIHQWPATLVQPVGSPLSLECTVEGTSNPNLYWYRQAAGRGLQLLFYSVGIGQISSEVPQNLSASRPQDRQFILSSKKLLLSDSGFYLCAWSLGRSYNEQFFGPGTRLTVL.

This clone was counted once. The same CDR3 also results from other DNA sequences found in this sample. The V call is TRBV7-2, the J call TRBJ2-2; 9 positions agree with TRBD1. V gave up 3 bases and J gave up 4 bases; unmatched junction bases: 0. Germline lookup yields CDR1 SGHTA and CDR2 FQGNSA. There are 14 residues in the CDR3. The CDR3 sequence is CASSLGQGTGELFF. The CDR3 DNA follows: TGTGCCAGCAGCTTGGGACAGGGCACCGGGGAGCTGTTTTTT. Complete variable domain (other parts from reference TRBV7-2 and TRBJ2-2): GAGVSQSPSNKVTEKGKDVELRCDPISGHTALYWYRQSLGQGLEFLIYFQGNSAPDKSGLPSDRFSAERTGGSVSTLTIQRTQQEDSAVYLCASSLGQGTGELFFGEGSRLTVL.